Shown below are 21 T cell receptor beta chains from a single sample sequenced in a study of blood T cell repertoires in COVID-19. TCRdb's table, derived via immunoSEQ multiplex PCR, lists solely in-frame clones and lacks some. The data show over 150,000 clones, with roughly 84% seen just once and 6.5% to 8.5% held by the top ten. Sequenced sample: peripheral blood. These TCRs come from a woman in her 40s with COVID-19, enrolled during active disease.

The CDR3 DNA reads TGTGCCAGCAGTTTCTTGACTAGCGGGAGGTCCTACAATGAGCAGTTCTTC. Residues: CASSFLTSGRSYNEQFF. The chain has TRBV27 and TRBJ2-1; TRBD2 matches 13 bases. Germline CDR1 reads MNHEY; CDR2 reads SMNVEV (reference sequence). V gave up 3 bases and J gave up 1 base; unmatched junction bases: 3. There are 17 residues in the CDR3.

The chain links TRBV25-1 to TRBJ1-1, with a possible D match to TRBD1 (6 bases). The CDR3 spans 12 residues. The ends were cut back, 8 bases at V and 3 bases at J, with 10 bases in the middle. Per the germline V gene, CDR1 is MGHDK and CDR2 is SYGVNS. The CDR3 loop reads CASGYRDTEAFF. CDR3 in DNA: TGTGCCAGCGGATACAGGGACACTGAAGCTTTCTTT.

V is TRBV4-2 and J is TRBJ1-1; D is perhaps TRBD1 (5 bases). V gave up 2 bases and J gave up 4 bases, with 11 bases separating them. CDR3 length equals 14 residues. The germline V gene has CDR1 LGHNA and CDR2 YNFKEQ. The CDR3 sequence: CASSQFRDSTEAFF. The CDR3 DNA reads TGTGCCAGCAGCCAATTCAGGGATTCCACTGAAGCTTTCTTT.

Worth noting for this clone: Compared with germline, one end of the junction differs, possibly owing to a read error. This chain uses TRBV3-1 (or the pseudogene TRBV3-2) with TRBJ2-6; TRBD2 matches 8 bases. From germline, CDR1 is LGHDT and CDR2 YNNKEL (reference sequence). The CDR3 extends over 16 amino acids. CDR3 residues: CASAPGGGSGANVLTF. CDR3 nucleotide sequence: TGCGCCAGCGCCCCGGGGGGGGGCTCTGGGGCCAACGTCCTGACTTTC.

This chain joins TRBV27 and TRBJ2-1; D might be TRBD2 (6 bases). The ends were cut back, 4 bases at V and 1 base at J, with 8 bases in the middle. Germline V gene data show CDR1 as MNHEY and CDR2 as SMNVEV (reference sequence). This CDR3 has 14 residues. CDR3 DNA: TGTGCCAGCAGTTCCGGGGGTTCCTACAATGAGCAGTTCTTC. It codes for CASSSGGSYNEQFF.

The V call is TRBV27, the J call TRBJ2-7; D not certain. The ends were cut back, 6 bases at V and 5 bases at J, with 17 bases in the middle. Germline V gene sequence: CDR1 MNHEY, CDR2 SMNVEV (reference sequence). The CDR3 runs 14 residues. DNA for the CDR3: TGTGCCAGCAGCGCTGGTCTGGCACCCCACGAGCAGTACTTC. Its protein is CASSAGLAPHEQYF.

Notes on this clone: Other nucleotide sequences from this sample produce the same CDR3. The CDR3 spells CASSIGGGSNQPQHF. CDR3 nucleotide sequence: TGTGCCAGTAGTATAGGGGGGGGTAGCAATCAGCCCCAGCATTTT. V usage is TRBV19 and J usage is TRBJ1-5, with a possible D match to TRBD1 (5 bases). The length of the CDR3 is 15 residues. The ends were cut back, 1 base at V and 0 bases at J, with 7 bases in the middle. CDR1 and CDR2 (germline): LNHDA, SQIVND (reference sequence).

This clone was seen only once. The chain is built from TRBV10-2 and TRBJ1-4; possibly TRBD1 for D (5 bases). Deletions cut 3 bases from V and 0 bases from J, with 11 bases between. This CDR3 has 16 residues. CDR1 is WSHSY, CDR2 SAAADI, per germline. For the CDR3, the DNA is TGCGCCAGCAGTGACGACAGCCCTGCAACTAATGAAAAACTGTTTTTT. This translates into CASSDDSPATNEKLFF.

The chain couples TRBV6-5 to TRBJ2-3, with D perhaps TRBD2 (5 bases). The CDR3 runs to 13 residues. The V gene lost 5 bases and the J gene lost 0 bases, with 6 bases spanning the gap. Per germline, CDR1 MNHEY and CDR2 SVGAGI. The CDR3 coding sequence is TGTGCCAGCAGTCCGGGGAGCACAGATACGCAGTATTTT. Protein: CASSPGSTDTQYF.

This clone showed up just once. The J gene is TRBJ1-5, the V gene TRBV19; D is undetermined. Germline-derived CDR1 and CDR2 are LNHDA and SQIVND (reference sequence). This CDR3 is 14 amino acids long. The germline V and J ends were trimmed by 7 bases and 4 bases, with 14 bases remaining between them. The CDR3 here is CASTPRAWNQPQHF. As DNA, the CDR3 is TGTGCCAGTACCCCGCGGGCGTGGAATCAGCCCCAGCATTTT.

Turning to this clone: No DNA is shown, since the ends of the CDR3 on it are uncertain; the CDR3 is the one TCRdb lists. This chain links TRBV2 with TRBJ1-1; the table gives TRBD1 as D, unverified against the DNA. CDR1 is SNHLY, CDR2 FYNNEI, per germline. The CDR3 is 15 amino acids long, termini counted. The CDR3 here is CASRRAGTRNTEAFF.

V is TRBV6-4 and J is TRBJ2-1; 11 bases are shared with TRBD2. This CDR3 is built from 15 residues. J was trimmed by 6 bases and V by 3 bases; bases with no gene match: 4. Germline CDR1 is MRHNA and CDR2 is SNTAGT. CDR3 sequence (DNA): TGTGCCAGCAGTGAAATAGCGGGGGGGCCCAATGAGCAGTTCTTC. Amino acid sequence: CASSEIAGGPNEQFF.

This chain uses TRBV28 with TRBJ2-1; 13 bases agree with TRBD2. Looked up from germline, CDR1 is MDHEN and CDR2 is SYDVKM. The CDR3 sequence is 14 residues long. V lost 8 bases, J lost 9 bases, and 7 bases stayed unmatched. CDR3 coding DNA: TGTGCCAGCCAACTAGCGGGAGGGCCTGGTGAGCAGTTCTTC. Its translation: CASQLAGGPGEQFF.

The rearrangement links TRBV4-1 to TRBJ1-3; D remains ambiguous. Germline CDR1 MGHRA, CDR2 YSYEKL. The CDR3 loop spans 15 amino acids. With 1 base removed from V and 0 bases from J, the gap between germline ends came to 7 bases. CDR3 loop: CASSQASFSGNTIYF. CDR3 in DNA: TGCGCCAGCAGCCAAGCCTCTTTCTCTGGAAACACCATATATTTT.

V and J are TRBV19 and TRBJ1-4, with no clear D. V was clipped by 6 bases and J by 10 bases, with 9 bases between them. The CDR3 spans 11 residues. In germline, CDR1 is LNHDA, CDR2 SQIVND (reference sequence). CDR3 region: CASSPPGKLFF. CDR3 DNA: TGTGCCAGTAGCCCTCCCGGAAAACTGTTTTTT.

This clone appeared once. The V call is TRBV27, the J call TRBJ1-1; D is possibly TRBD1 (6 bases). This CDR3 spans 14 amino acids. Trimming took off 1 base at V and 5 bases at J, with 11 bases between the two ends. Germline loops: CDR1 MNHEY, CDR2 SMNVEV (reference sequence). The CDR3 sequence: CASSLFRGGTEAFF. The CDR3 DNA sequence: TGTGCCAGCAGTTTATTCAGGGGTGGAACTGAAGCTTTCTTT.

This clone came up a few times. The chain couples TRBV9 to TRBJ1-6, with D perhaps TRBD1 (5 bases). This CDR3 has 15 amino acids. Germline lookup yields CDR1 SGDLS and CDR2 YYNGEE. V was cut by 3 bases and J by 7 bases, with 14 bases left in between. The CDR3 region has the DNA TGTGCCAGCAGCGGAGGACAATGGGGCAATTCACCCCTCCACTTT. Amino acid sequence: CASSGGQWGNSPLHF.

J is TRBJ2-3 and V is TRBV10-1; 7 bases align to TRBD1. J lost 4 bases, V lost 4 bases, and 8 bases had no gene match. Germline loops: CDR1 WNHNN, CDR2 SYGVQD (reference sequence). The CDR3 runs 15 residues. The CDR3 sequence: CASSGTGFGADTQYF. The CDR3 nucleotides are TGCGCCAGCAGTGGGACAGGTTTTGGCGCAGATACGCAGTATTTT.

This clone was detected only once. This rearrangement joins TRBV19 to TRBJ1-4, with TRBD1 matching 10 bases. Unmatched junction bases numbered 7, after V lost 6 bases and J lost 6 bases. The CDR3 is 15 residues long. The V gene's germline CDR1 is LNHDA and CDR2 SQIVND (reference sequence). The CDR3: CASRSQGQGHEKLFF. CDR3 DNA sequence: TGTGCCAGTAGATCCCAGGGACAGGGGCATGAAAAACTGTTTTTT. Combining the CDR3 with reference TRBV19 and TRBJ1-4 gives the whole variable domain DGGITQSPKYLFRKEGQNVTLSCEQNLNHDAMYWYRQDPGQGLRLIYYSQIVNDFQKGDIAEGYSVSREKKESFPLTVTSAQKNPTAFYLCASRSQGQGHEKLFFGSGTQLSVL.

This clone was picked up a small number of times. CDR3 protein: CASAPGETEAFF. DNA of the CDR3: TGTGCCAGCGCCCCCGGGGAGACTGAAGCTTTCTTT. The chain has TRBV6-5 and TRBJ1-1; no reliable D call. Germline V CDR1 and CDR2: MNHEY, SVGAGI. The CDR3 has 12 residues. Trimming shortened V by 8 bases and J by 5 bases, and 12 bases separated the two germline ends.

The chain has TRBV6-6 and TRBJ1-1; 7 positions match TRBD1. CDR1 is MNHNY and CDR2 is SVGAGI in the germline V gene (reference sequence). CDR3 length: 14 residues. With V trimmed by 10 bases and J by 0 bases, 8 bases remained unmatched. CDR3 DNA: TGTGCCACCCGGCAGGGGGTCGTGAACACTGAAGCTTTCTTT. Its protein is CATRQGVVNTEAFF.